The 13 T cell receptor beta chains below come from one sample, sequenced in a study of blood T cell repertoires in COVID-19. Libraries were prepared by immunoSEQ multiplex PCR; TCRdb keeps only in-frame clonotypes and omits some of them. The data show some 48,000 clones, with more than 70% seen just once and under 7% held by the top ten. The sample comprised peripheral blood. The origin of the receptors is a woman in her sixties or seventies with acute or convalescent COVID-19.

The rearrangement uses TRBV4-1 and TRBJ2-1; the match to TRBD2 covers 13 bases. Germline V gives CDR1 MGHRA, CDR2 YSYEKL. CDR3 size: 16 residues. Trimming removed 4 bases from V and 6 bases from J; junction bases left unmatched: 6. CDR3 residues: CASSLTSGGAGNEQFF. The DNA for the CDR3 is TGCGCCAGCAGCCTAACTAGCGGGGGGGCCGGCAATGAGCAGTTCTTC.

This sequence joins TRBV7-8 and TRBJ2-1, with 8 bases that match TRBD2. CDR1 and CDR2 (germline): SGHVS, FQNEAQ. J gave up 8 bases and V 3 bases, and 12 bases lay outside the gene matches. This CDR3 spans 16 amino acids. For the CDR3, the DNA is TGTGCCAGCAGCTTGGGTTTCGGGACTAGTATAGATGAGCAGTTCTTC. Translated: CASSLGFGTSIDEQFF.

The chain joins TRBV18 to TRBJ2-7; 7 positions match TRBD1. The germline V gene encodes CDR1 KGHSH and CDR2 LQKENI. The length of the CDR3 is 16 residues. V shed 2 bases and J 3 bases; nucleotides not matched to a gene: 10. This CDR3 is CASSPEGQSNLYEQYF. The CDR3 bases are TGTGCCAGCTCACCAGAGGGACAGAGTAATCTCTACGAGCAGTACTTC.

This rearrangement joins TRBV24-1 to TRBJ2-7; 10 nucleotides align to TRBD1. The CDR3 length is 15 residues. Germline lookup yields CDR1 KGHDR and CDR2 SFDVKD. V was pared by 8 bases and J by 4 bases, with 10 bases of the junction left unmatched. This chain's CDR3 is CATIGQRQGAYEQYF. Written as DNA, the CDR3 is TGTGCCACCATTGGGCAAAGACAGGGGGCGTACGAGCAGTACTTC.

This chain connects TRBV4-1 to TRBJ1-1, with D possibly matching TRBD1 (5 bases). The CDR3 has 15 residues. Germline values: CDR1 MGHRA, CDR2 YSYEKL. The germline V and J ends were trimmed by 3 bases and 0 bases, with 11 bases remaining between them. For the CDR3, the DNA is TGCGCCAGCAGCCAGGGGCCAAACATGAACACTGAAGCTTTCTTT. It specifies CASSQGPNMNTEAFF.

CDR3 protein: CASSPIPGLSTYEQYF. CDR3 sequence (DNA): TGTGCCAGCAGCCCCATCCCCGGACTGTCCACCTACGAGCAGTACTTC. V gene TRBV3-1 (or the pseudogene TRBV3-2) combines with J gene TRBJ2-7; TRBD2 might be the D (5 bases). The germline gives CDR1 LGHDT, CDR2 YNNKEL (reference sequence). CDR3 length: 16 residues. V was clipped by 4 bases and J by 2 bases, with 18 bases between them.

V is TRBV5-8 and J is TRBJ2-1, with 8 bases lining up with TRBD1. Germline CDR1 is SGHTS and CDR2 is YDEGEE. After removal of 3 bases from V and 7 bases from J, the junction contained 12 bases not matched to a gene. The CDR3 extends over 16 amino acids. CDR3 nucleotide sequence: TGTGCCAGCAGCTCGGCCGGGGCAGGGGGCTGGAATGAGCAGTTCTTC. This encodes CASSSAGAGGWNEQFF. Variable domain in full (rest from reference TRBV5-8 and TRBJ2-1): EAGVTQSPTHLIKTRGQQATLRCSPISGHTSVYWYQQALGLGLQFLLWYDEGEERNRGNFPPRFSGRQFPNYSSELNVNALELEDSALYLCASSSAGAGGWNEQFFGPGTRLTVL.

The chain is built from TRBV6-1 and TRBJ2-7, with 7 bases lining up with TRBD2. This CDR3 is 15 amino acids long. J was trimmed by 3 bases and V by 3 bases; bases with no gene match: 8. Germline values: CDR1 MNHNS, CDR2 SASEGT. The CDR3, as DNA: TGTGCCAGCAGTGATGTGGCTAGCGGAGACTACGAGCAGTACTTC. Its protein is CASSDVASGDYEQYF.

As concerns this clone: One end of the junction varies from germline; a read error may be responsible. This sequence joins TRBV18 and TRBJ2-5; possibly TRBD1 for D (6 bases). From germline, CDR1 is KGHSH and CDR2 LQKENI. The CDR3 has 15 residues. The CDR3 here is CASSPLTGPQETQYF. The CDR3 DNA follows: TGTGCCAGCTCGCCACTAACAGGGCCACAAGAGACCCAGTACTTC.

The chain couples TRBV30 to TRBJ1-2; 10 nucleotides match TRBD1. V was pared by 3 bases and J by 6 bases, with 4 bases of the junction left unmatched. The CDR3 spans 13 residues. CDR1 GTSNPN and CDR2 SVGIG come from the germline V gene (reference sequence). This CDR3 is CAWSDRGLDGYTF. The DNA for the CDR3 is TGTGCCTGGAGCGACAGGGGGCTTGATGGCTACACCTTC.

As DNA, the CDR3 is TGTGCCAGCACAGAGGCGAGGAACACTGAAGCTTTCTTT. This translates into CASTEARNTEAFF. This sequence joins TRBV2 and TRBJ1-1; no clear D gene. Germline lookup yields CDR1 SNHLY and CDR2 FYNNEI. The CDR3 consists of 13 residues. V was cut by 7 bases and J by 1 base, with 10 bases left in between. The variable domain in full, with the rest retrieved from reference TRBV2 and TRBJ1-1, is EPEVTQTPSHQVTQMGQEVILRCVPISNHLYFYWYRQILGQKVEFLVSFYNNEISEKSEIFDDQFSVERPDGSNFTLKIRSTKLEDSAMYFCASTEARNTEAFFGQGTRLTVV.

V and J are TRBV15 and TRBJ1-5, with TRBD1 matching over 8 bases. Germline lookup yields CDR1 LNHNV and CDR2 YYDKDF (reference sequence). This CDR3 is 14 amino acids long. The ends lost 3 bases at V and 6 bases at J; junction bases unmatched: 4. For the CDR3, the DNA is TGTGCCACCAGCAGGGACAGGGAGGGTCAGCCCCAGCATTTT. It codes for CATSRDREGQPQHF.

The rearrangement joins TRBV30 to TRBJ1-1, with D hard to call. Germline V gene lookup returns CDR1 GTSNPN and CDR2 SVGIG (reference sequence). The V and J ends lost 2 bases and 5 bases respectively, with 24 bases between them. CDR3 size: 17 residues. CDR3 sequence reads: CAWSPIGRQPQATEAFF. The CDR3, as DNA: TGTGCCTGGAGTCCGATAGGCAGGCAACCCCAGGCTACTGAAGCTTTCTTT. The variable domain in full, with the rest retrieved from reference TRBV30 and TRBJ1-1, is SQTIHQWPATLVQPVGSPLSLECTVEGTSNPNLYWYRQAAGRGLQLLFYSVGIGQISSEVPQNLSASRPQDRQFILSSKKLLLSDSGFYLCAWSPIGRQPQATEAFFGQGTRLTVV.